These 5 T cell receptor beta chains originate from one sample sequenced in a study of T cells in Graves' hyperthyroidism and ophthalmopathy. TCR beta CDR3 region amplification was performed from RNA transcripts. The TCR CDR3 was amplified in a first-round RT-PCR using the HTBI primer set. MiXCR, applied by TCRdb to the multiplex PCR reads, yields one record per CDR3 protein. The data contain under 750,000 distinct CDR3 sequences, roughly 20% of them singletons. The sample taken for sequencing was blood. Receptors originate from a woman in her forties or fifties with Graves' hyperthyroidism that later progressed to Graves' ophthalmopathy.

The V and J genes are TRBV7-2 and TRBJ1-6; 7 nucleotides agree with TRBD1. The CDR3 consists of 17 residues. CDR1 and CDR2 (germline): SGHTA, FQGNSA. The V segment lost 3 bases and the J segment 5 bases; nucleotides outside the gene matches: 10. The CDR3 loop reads CASSFTGAGRHNSPLHF. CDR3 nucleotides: TGTGCCAGCAGCTTTACAGGGGCCGGGCGCCATAATTCACCCCTCCACTTT.

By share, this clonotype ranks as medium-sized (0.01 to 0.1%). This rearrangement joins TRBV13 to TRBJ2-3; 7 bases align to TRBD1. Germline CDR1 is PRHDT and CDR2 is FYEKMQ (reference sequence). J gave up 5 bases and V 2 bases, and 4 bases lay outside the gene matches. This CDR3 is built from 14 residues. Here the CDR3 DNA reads TGTGCCAGCAGCTTACACAGGGGATTAGATACGCAGTATTTT. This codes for CASSLHRGLDTQYF. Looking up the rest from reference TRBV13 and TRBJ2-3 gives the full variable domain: AAGVIQSPRHLIKEKRETATLKCYPIPRHDTVYWYQQGPGQDPQFLISFYEKMQSDKGSIPDRFSAQQFSDYHSELNMSSLELGDSALYFCASSLHRGLDTQYFGPGTRLTVL.

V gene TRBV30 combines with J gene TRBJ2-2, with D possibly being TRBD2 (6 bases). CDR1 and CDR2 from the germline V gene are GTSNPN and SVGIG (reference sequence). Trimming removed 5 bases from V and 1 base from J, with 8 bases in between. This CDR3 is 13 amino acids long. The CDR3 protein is CAWRAGNTGELFF. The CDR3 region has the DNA TGTGCCTGGCGAGCGGGGAACACCGGGGAGCTGTTTTTT.

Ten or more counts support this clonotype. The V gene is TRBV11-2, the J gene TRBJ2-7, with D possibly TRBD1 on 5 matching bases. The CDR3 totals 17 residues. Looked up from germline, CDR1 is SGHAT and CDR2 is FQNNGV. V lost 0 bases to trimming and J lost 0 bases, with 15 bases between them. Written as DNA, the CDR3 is TGTGCCAGCAGCTTAGATAGGGGCGGATCGGGCTCCTACGAGCAGTACTTC. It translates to CASSLDRGGSGSYEQYF.

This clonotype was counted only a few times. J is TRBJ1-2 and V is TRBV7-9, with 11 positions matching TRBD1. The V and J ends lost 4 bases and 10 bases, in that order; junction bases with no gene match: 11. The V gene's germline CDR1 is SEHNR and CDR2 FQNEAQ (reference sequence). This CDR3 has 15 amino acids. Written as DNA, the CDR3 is TGTGCCAGCAGCTCAGATCCCGGGACAGGGGGTGTCTACACCTTC. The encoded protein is CASSSDPGTGGVYTF.